Here is one TCR beta chain with its context. The data originate from a study of blood T cell repertoires in COVID-19. Per the original methods: It was from reference gene primer amplification that nucleated cell counts were estimated. TCRdb keeps only in-frame clones here, not all; method: immunoSEQ multiplex PCR. Clone size and V and J calls were adopted from that table, with D and trimming inferred from the DNA. Here the sample spans roughly 150,000 clones, roughly 80% being singletons. Cohorts were assigned according to the clinical history that participants reported. CDR3 size: 13 residues. V lost 3 bases to trimming and J lost 4 bases; unmatched junction nucleotides: 1. CDR1 and CDR2 (germline): SGDLS, YYNGEE.

The receptor comes from a woman between 40 and 50 years old with acute COVID-19. The sequencing sample was made of PBMCs or T cells enriched from blood (not recorded which). The gene calls are TRBV9 and TRBJ2-7, with 10 bases that match TRBD2. CDR3 residues: CASSAGLAYEQYF. The CDR3 bases are TGTGCCAGCAGCGCGGGACTAGCGTACGAGCAGTACTTC.